The 11 T cell receptor beta chains presented below share a single source sample, sequenced in a study of cytomegalovirus exposure and HLA in healthy donors. 60 Vbeta and 13 Jbeta primers were used in PCR. Data came from immunoSEQ multiplex PCR; TCRdb stores just in-frame clones and leaves some out. The sample has roughly 150,000 clones; 70% to 90% are singletons. The sample taken for sequencing was PBMCs. The source is a man aged 25-45 years in good health and CMV-seropositive.

With respect to this clone: One junction end does not reproduce the germline sequence, and a read error may be involved. The chain recombines TRBV7-9 with TRBJ1-1; D gene unclear. The CDR3 contains 16 residues. The germline V gene has CDR1 SEHNR and CDR2 FQNEAQ (reference sequence). CDR3 DNA sequence: TGTTCCAGCAGCCCGAGACAAGGGAGGCTTTCATGGGAAGCTTTCTTT. Translating it yields CSSSPRQGRLSWEAFF.

In this sample, this clone turned up once. The rearrangement links TRBV16 to TRBJ1-1; tentative D call: TRBD1 (5 bases). With 5 bases removed from V and 0 bases from J, the gap between germline ends came to 13 bases. The CDR3 runs to 15 residues. Germline V gene lookup returns CDR1 KGHSY and CDR2 FQNENV. CDR3: CASSERAGLNTEAFF. The CDR3 DNA reads TGTGCCAGCAGCGAACGGGCGGGACTGAACACTGAAGCTTTCTTT.

The chain employs TRBV7-2 and TRBJ1-6; D is undetermined. This CDR3 has 17 residues. Germline assignment: CDR1 SGHTA and CDR2 FQGNSA. V lost 1 base and J 5 bases, leaving 15 bases between the germline ends. The CDR3 DNA reads as TGTGCCAGCAGCTTAGAGGTCCGAGGGTGGAATAATTCACCCCTCCACTTT. It codes for CASSLEVRGWNNSPLHF.

This chain connects TRBV7-2 to TRBJ2-5; D gene uncertain. The CDR3 extends over 14 amino acids. Germline CDR1 and CDR2: SGHTA and FQGNSA. Trimming removed 1 base from V and 4 bases from J, with 10 bases in between. The CDR3 bases are TGTGCCAGCAGCTTAGAATGGAGTGGAGAGACCCAGTACTTC. It yields the protein CASSLEWSGETQYF.

J is TRBJ2-3 and V is TRBV7-2; 9 bases fit TRBD1. This CDR3 region has 15 residues. After removal of 5 bases from V and 0 bases from J, the junction contained 3 bases not matched to a gene. CDR1 is SGHTA, CDR2 FQGNSA, per germline. CDR3 in amino acids: CASSVGQGSTDTQYF. CDR3 bases: TGTGCCAGCAGCGTTGGACAGGGGAGCACAGATACGCAGTATTTT.

V gene TRBV15 combines with J gene TRBJ2-2; 10 bases match TRBD1. The CDR3 loop spans 15 amino acids. Germline values: CDR1 LNHNV, CDR2 YYDKDF (reference sequence). With 5 bases clipped from V and 3 bases from J, the junction kept 3 bases outside the gene matches. CDR3 amino acids: CATSGGTGDTGELFF. Here the CDR3 DNA reads TGTGCCACCAGCGGGGGGACAGGGGACACCGGGGAGCTGTTTTTT.

This chain uses TRBV4-1 with TRBJ1-4, with D uncertain. CDR1 is MGHRA and CDR2 is YSYEKL in the germline V gene. The CDR3 runs to 15 residues. Deletions cut 1 base from V and 6 bases from J, with 12 bases between. The CDR3 nucleotides are TGCGCCAGCAGCCAAGGTCGCGGGGAAGATGAAAAACTGTTTTTT. As protein: CASSQGRGEDEKLFF.

The CDR3 DNA follows: TGTGCCAGCAGCTTGGGGCTGAACACCGGGGAGCTGTTTTTT. It translates to CASSLGLNTGELFF. The genes are TRBV5-4 and TRBJ2-2; D remains unclear. This CDR3 has 14 residues. Germline V gene lookup returns CDR1 SGHNT and CDR2 YYREEE (reference sequence). V was cut by 0 bases and J by 1 base, with 4 bases left in between.

The chain is built from TRBV7-2 and TRBJ1-2; 7 bases are shared with TRBD1. This CDR3 is built from 16 residues. Germline lookup yields CDR1 SGHTA and CDR2 FQGNSA. The J segment lost 7 bases and the V segment lost 3 bases, leaving 14 bases of the junction unmatched. CDR3 in DNA: TGTGCCAGCAGCTTTTACAGGGGTACCCCTTTAGGTGGCTACACCTTC. Encoded protein: CASSFYRGTPLGGYTF.

V and J are TRBV10-2 and TRBJ2-7, with D perhaps TRBD1 (6 bases). V lost 7 bases to trimming and J lost 5 bases, with 15 bases between them. The germline V gene encodes CDR1 WSHSY and CDR2 SAAADI. The length of the CDR3 is 13 residues. The chain's CDR3 is CASTWNREHEQYF. The DNA of the CDR3 is TGCGCCAGCACATGGAACAGGGAGCACGAGCAGTACTTC.

This chain connects TRBV29-1 to TRBJ2-3, with D unresolved. The V and J ends lost 1 base and 0 bases respectively, with 8 bases between them. The CDR3 totals 14 residues. The germline CDR1 and CDR2 sequences are SQVTM and ANQGSEA. The CDR3 coding sequence is TGCAGCGTTGAAGTCAGTTCTAGCACAGATACGCAGTATTTT. Translating it yields CSVEVSSSTDTQYF.